What follows is one T cell receptor (beta chain) and its context. Its antigen remains unidentified. Only in-frame clones appear in the TCRdb table, and some are missing; sequencing was by immunoSEQ multiplex PCR. In the table there are some 2,500,000 clones, 90% to 95% of which are singletons. The sample comes from a study of shared clonotypes between healthy human individuals. Study-wide results and limits: Sampling involved blood alone; tissue repertoires likely differ. Among donors, clonotype sharing was expected to be affected by sequencing depth.

The CDR3 covers 15 residues. V lost 3 bases and J lost 4; bases outside the gene matches: 5. Germline V gene lookup returns CDR1 SNHLY and CDR2 FYNNEI. This clonotype was obtained from a man younger than 35 in good health. Some clones in this sample may be carry-over from other donors' samples. Sequencing was carried out using naive CD4+ T cells from PBMCs. Indicated subset: CD45RA+ positively selected. The chain couples TRBV2 to TRBJ2-1; 8 bases are shared with TRBD1. The chain's CDR3 is CASSDVQGDYNEQFF. Written as DNA, the CDR3 is TGTGCCAGCAGTGACGTACAGGGGGATTACAATGAGCAGTTCTTC.